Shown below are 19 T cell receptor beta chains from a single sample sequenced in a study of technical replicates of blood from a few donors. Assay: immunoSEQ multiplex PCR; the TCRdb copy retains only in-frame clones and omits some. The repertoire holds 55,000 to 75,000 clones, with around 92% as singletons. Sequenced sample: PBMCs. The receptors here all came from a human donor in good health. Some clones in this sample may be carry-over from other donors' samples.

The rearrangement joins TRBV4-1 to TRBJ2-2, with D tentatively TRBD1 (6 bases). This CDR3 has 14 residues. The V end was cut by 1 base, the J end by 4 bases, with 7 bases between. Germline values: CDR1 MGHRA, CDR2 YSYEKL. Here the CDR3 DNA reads TGCGCCAGCAGCCAAGGAGGGGGCACCGGGGAGCTGTTTTTT. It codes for CASSQGGGTGELFF.

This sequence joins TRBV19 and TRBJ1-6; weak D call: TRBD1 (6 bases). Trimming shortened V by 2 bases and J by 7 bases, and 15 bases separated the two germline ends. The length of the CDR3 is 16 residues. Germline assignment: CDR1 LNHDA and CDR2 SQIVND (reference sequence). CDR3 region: CASSILTGMENSPLHF. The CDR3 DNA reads TGTGCCAGTAGTATACTAACAGGGATGGAGAATTCACCCCTCCACTTT.

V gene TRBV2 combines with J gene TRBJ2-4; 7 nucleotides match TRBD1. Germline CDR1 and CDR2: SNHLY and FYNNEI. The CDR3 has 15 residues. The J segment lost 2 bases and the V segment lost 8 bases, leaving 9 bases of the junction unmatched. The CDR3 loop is CASGETGFTKNIQYF. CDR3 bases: TGTGCCAGCGGCGAGACAGGGTTCACCAAAAACATTCAGTACTTC.

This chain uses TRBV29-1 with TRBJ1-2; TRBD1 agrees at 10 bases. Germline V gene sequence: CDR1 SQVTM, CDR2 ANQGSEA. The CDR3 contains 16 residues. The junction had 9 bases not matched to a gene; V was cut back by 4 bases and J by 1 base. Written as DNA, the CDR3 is TGCAGCGTTGCCGGGACAGGGGCCCTCGGTAACTATGGCTACACCTTC. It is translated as CSVAGTGALGNYGYTF.

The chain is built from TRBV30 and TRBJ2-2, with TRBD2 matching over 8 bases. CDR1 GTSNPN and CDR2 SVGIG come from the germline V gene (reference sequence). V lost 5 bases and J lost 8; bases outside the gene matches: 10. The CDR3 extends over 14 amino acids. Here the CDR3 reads CAWERGRTRGELFF. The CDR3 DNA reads TGTGCCTGGGAACGCGGGAGGACTAGGGGGGAGCTGTTTTTT. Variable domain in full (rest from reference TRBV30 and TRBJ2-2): SQTIHQWPATLVQPVGSPLSLECTVEGTSNPNLYWYRQAAGRGLQLLFYSVGIGQISSEVPQNLSASRPQDRQFILSSKKLLLSDSGFYLCAWERGRTRGELFFGEGSRLTVL.

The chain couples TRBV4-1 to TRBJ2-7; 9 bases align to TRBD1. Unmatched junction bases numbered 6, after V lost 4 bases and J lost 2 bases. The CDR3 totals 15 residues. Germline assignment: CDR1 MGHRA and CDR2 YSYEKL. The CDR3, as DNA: TGCGCCAGCAGCCGGGACAGGGTCAAACCCTACGAGCAGTACTTC. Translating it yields CASSRDRVKPYEQYF.

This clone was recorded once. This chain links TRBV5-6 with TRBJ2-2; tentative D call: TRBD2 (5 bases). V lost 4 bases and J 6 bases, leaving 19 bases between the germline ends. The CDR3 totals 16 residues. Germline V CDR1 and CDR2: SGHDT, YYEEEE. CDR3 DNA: TGTGCCAGCAGCCGCGGGTCCGTTCTTATCTCCGGGGAGCTGTTTTTT. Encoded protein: CASSRGSVLISGELFF.

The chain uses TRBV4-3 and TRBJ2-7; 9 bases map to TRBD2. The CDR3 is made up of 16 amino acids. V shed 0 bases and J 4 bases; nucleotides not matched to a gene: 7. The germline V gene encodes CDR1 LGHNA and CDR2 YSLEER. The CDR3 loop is CASSQDWAGGPYEQYF. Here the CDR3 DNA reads TGCGCCAGCAGCCAAGATTGGGCGGGGGGGCCGTACGAGCAGTACTTC.

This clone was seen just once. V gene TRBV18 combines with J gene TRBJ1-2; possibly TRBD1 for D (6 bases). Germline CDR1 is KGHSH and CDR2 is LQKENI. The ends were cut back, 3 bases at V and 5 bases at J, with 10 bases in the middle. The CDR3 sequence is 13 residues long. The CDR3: CASSPDRLYGYTF. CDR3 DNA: TGTGCCAGCTCACCCGACAGGCTTTATGGCTACACCTTC.

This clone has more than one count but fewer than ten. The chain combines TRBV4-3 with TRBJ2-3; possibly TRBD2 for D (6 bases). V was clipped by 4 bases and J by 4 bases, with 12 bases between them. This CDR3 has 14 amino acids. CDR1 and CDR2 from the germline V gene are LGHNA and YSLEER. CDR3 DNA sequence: TGCGCCAGCAGCCCCAGACTAGATCCAGATACGCAGTATTTT. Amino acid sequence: CASSPRLDPDTQYF.

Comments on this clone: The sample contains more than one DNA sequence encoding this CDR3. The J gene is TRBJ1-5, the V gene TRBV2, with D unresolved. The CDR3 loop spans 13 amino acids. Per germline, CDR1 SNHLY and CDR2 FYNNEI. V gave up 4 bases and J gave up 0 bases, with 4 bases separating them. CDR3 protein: CASSVNSNQPQHF. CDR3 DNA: TGTGCCAGCAGTGTTAATAGCAATCAGCCCCAGCATTTT.

CDR3 coding DNA: TGCGCCAGCAGCCAAAGTCCACGGCAGGGGGCGTTTGCGGGGGAGAGATATGAGCAGTTCTTC. Translated: CASSQSPRQGAFAGERYEQFF. The J gene is TRBJ2-1, the V gene TRBV4-3; D possibly corresponds to TRBD1 (8 bases). Between the trimmed V and J ends, which lost 2 bases and 8 bases, there was a span of 34 bases. Germline lookup yields CDR1 LGHNA and CDR2 YSLEER. CDR3 length: 21 amino acids.

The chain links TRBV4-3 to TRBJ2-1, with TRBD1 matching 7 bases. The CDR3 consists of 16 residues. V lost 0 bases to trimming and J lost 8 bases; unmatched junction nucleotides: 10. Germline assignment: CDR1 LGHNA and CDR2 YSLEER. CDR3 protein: CASSQDGPGQIDEQFF. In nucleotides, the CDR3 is TGCGCCAGCAGCCAAGATGGACCGGGACAGATCGATGAGCAGTTCTTC.

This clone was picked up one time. The CDR3 reads CASSVAGQGGSGANVLTF. Here the CDR3 DNA reads TGTGCCAGCAGCGTAGCGGGACAAGGCGGCTCTGGGGCCAACGTCCTGACTTTC. V is TRBV9 and J is TRBJ2-6; maybe TRBD1 (6 bases). Germline V CDR1 and CDR2: SGDLS, YYNGEE. There are 18 residues in the CDR3. V was shortened by 0 bases and J by 0 bases, with 13 bases between the two germline ends. The complete variable domain, with remaining parts taken from reference TRBV9 and TRBJ2-6, reads DSGVTQTPKHLITATGQRVTLRCSPRSGDLSVYWYQQSLDQGLQFLIQYYNGEERAKGNILERFSAQQFPDLHSELNLSSLELGDSALYFCASSVAGQGGSGANVLTFGAGSRLTVL.

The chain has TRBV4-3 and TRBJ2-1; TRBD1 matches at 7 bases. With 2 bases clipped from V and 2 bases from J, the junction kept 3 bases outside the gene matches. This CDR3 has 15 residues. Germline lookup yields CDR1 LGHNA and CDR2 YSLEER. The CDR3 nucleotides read TGCGCCAGCAGCCAACAAGACAGGGCCTACAATGAGCAGTTCTTC. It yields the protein CASSQQDRAYNEQFF.

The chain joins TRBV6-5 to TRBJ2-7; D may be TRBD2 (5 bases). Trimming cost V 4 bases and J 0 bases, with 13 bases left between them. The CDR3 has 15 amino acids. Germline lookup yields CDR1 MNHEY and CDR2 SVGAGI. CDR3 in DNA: TGTGCCAGCAGTTTGCAGCGGAGGAGCTCCTACGAGCAGTACTTC. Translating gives CASSLQRRSSYEQYF.

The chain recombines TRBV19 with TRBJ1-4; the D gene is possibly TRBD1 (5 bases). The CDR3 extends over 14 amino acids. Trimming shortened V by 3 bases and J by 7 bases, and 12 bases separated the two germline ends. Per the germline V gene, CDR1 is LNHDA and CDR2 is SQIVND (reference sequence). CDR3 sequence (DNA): TGTGCCAGTAGTATCGGCAGGGCCGCTGAAAAACTGTTTTTT. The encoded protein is CASSIGRAAEKLFF.

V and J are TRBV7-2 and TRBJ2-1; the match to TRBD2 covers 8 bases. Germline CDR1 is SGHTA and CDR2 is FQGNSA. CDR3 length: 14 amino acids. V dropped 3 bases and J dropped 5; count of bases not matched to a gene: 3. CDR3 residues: CASSFAGGNNEQFF. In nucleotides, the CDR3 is TGTGCCAGCAGCTTTGCGGGGGGCAACAATGAGCAGTTCTTC.

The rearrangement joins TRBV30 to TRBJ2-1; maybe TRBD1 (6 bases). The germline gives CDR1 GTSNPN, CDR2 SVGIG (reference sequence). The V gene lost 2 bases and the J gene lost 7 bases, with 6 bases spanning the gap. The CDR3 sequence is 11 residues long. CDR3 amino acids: CAWSRGNEQFF. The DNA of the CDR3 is TGTGCCTGGAGTAGGGGGAATGAGCAGTTCTTC.